This entry describes one TCR beta chain. Its specificity is not known. This sample was included in a study of T cells in localized non-small cell lung cancer. The V gene lost 2 bases and the J gene lost 7 bases, with 12 bases spanning the gap. Germline V gene data show CDR1 as MNHNS and CDR2 as SASEGT. The length of the CDR3 is 14 residues. The protocol was immunoSEQ multiplex PCR, while the TCRdb copy is restricted to in-frame clones and leaves out a portion. The repertoire holds approximately 49,000 clones, with approximately 77% as singletons. Findings of the study overall: Uninvolved adjacent lung, not tumor, had the highest T cell clonality.

Source: peripheral blood, taken before any cancer treatment. The source is a man aged 35 to 69 with stage I squamous cell lung carcinoma. The chain employs TRBV6-1 and TRBJ2-1, with D possibly being TRBD2 (7 bases). This chain's CDR3 is CASSELGGLNEQFF. CDR3 in DNA: TGTGCCAGCAGTGAATTGGGGGGGCTTAATGAGCAGTTCTTC.